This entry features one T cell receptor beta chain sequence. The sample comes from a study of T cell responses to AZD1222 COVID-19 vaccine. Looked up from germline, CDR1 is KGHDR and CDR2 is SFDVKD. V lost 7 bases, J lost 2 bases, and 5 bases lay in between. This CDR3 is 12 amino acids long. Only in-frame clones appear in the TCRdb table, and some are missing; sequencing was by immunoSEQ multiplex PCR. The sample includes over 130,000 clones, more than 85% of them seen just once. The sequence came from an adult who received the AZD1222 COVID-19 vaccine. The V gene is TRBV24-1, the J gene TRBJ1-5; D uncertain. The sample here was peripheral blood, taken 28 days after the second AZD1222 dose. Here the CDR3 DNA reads TGTGCCACCAGGGACGGCAATCAGCCCCAGCATTTT. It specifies CATRDGNQPQHF.